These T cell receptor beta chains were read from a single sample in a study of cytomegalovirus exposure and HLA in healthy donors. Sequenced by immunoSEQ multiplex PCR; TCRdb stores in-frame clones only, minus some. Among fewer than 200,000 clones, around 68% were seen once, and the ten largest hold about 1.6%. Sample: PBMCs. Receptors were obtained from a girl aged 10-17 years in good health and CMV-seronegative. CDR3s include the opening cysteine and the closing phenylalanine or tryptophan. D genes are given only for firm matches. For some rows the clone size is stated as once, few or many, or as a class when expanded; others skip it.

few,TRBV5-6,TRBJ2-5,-,TGTGCCAGCAGCTTGTCCCGGACAGGTCGGGAGGAGACCCAGTACTTC,CASSLSRTGREETQYF
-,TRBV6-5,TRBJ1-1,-,TGTGCCAGCAGTTATTCTCGGGAAACTGAAGCTTTCTTT,CASSYSRETEAFF
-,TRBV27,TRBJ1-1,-,TGTGCCAGCAGTTTTGGGACTTGGACTGAAGCTTTCTTT,CASSFGTWTEAFF
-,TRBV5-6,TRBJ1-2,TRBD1,TGTGCCAGCAGCATGGGGGGCCCGGGACAGGGAGGCTATGGCTACACCTTC,CASSMGGPGQGGYGYTF
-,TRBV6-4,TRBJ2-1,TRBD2,TGTGCCAGCAGTTTTAGCGGGGGGGCCGGTGAGCAGTTCTTC,CASSFSGGAGEQFF
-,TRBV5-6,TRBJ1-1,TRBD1,TGTGCCAGCAGTGTAGGGACAGGGAACACTGAAGCTTTCTTT,CASSVGTGNTEAFF
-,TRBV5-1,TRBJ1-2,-,TGCGCCAGCAGCCCCCTGGGGGGGACAACACTCTATGGCTACACCTTC,CASSPLGGTTLYGYTF
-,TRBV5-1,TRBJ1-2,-,TGCGCCAGCAGCTTGGGGGAGACTCCCTGGAACTATGGCTACACCTTC,CASSLGETPWNYGYTF
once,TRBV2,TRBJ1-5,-,TGTGCCAGCAGTGAAATCGGGCGGGCCCCAAGCAATCAGCCCCAGCATTTT,CASSEIGRAPSNQPQHF
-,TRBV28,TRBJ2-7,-,TGTGCCAGCAGTCCTTGGGGGGACGAGCAGTACTTC,CASSPWGDEQYF
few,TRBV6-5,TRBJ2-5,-,TGTGCCAGCAGTTACTCTATTTCGGGCAGGGAAGAGACCCAGTACTTC,CASSYSISGREETQYF
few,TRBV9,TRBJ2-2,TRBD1,TGTGCCAGCAGCGCCGGGACAGGGCCCGCCGGGGAGCTGTTTTTT,CASSAGTGPAGELFF
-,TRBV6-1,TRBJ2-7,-,TGTGCCAGCAGTGAAGTCGAGGTCTACGAGCAGTACTTC,CASSEVEVYEQYF
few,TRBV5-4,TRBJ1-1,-,TGTGCCAGCAGTTTCACCCGACAGTACACTGAAGCTTTCTTT,CASSFTRQYTEAFF
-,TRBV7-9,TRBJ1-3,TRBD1,TGTGCCAGCAGCTTAACAGGGGGAACGGGAAACACCATATATTTT,CASSLTGGTGNTIYF
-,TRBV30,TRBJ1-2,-,TGTGCCTGGAGTGCCCTTAATGGCTACACCTTC,CAWSALNGYTF
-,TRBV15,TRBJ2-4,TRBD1,TGTGCCACCAGCAGATCCTCCGGGACAGGGGCCCTAGCCAAAAACATTCAGTACTTC,CATSRSSGTGALAKNIQYF
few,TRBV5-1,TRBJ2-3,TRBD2,TGCGCCAGCAGCCCCGGAAGAAGCGGGGGGGCCTCGGATACGCAGTATTTT,CASSPGRSGGASDTQYF
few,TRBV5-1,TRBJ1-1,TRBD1,TGCGCCAGCAGCACCGGACAGGGGAACACTGAAGCTTTCTTT,CASSTGQGNTEAFF
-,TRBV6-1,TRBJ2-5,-,TGTGCCAGCAACCAAGGGGGGGGTACGGAGACCCAGTACTTC,CASNQGGGTETQYF
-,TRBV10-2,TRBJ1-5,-,TGCGCCAGCACGGAGCGGAGCAATCAGCCCCAGCATTTT,CASTERSNQPQHF
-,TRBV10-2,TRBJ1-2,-,TGCGCCTGCTATGGGCAAAAGAACTATGGCTACACCTTC,CACYGQKNYGYTF
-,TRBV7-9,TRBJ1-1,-,TGTGCCAGCAGCCGGGTTCAGGGATCCGGGGGACACACTGAAGCTTTCTTT,CASSRVQGSGGHTEAFF
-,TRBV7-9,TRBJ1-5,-,TGTGCCAGCAGCTTAGAAGTGGAGGGCAACCAGCCCCAGCATTTT,CASSLEVEGNQPQHF
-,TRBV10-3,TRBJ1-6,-,TGTGCCATCAGGACAAGCTCCTATAATTCACCCCTCCACTTT,CAIRTSSYNSPLHF
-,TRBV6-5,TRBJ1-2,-,TGTGCCAGCTGTGCCAGGGGTAACTATGGCTACACCTTC,CASCARGNYGYTF
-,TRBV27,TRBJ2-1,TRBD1,TGTTCTACAGGGGCGGTGGGTAATGAGCAGTTCTTC,CSTGAVGNEQFF
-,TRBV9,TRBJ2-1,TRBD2,TGTGCCAGCTGTCGTATAGCGGGAGAATCCAATGAGCAGTTCTTC,CASCRIAGESNEQFF
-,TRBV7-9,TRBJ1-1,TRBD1,TGTGCCAGCAGTCCTGGAGACAGGGGCGGCGAGTACACTGAAGCTTTCTTT,CASSPGDRGGEYTEAFF
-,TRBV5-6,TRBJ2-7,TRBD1,TGTGCCAGCAGCTTGGGGGGCAGGGGGCGCGCCGAGCAGTACTTC,CASSLGGRGRAEQYF
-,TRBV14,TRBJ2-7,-,TGTGCCAGCAGCCAAACGAGGTACGAGCAGTACTTC,CASSQTRYEQYF
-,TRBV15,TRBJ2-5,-,TGTGCCACCAGCAGAGATGAGGTTGTAGAAGAGACCCAGTACTTC,CATSRDEVVEETQYF
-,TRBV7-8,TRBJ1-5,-,TGTGCCAGCAGCTCCGGACAGAGCAATCAGCCCCAGCATTTT,CASSSGQSNQPQHF
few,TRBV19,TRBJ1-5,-,TGTGCCAGTAGATGGCGGGGGGCTCAGAGCAATCAGCCCCAGCATTTT,CASRWRGAQSNQPQHF
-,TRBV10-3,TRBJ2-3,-,TGTGCCATCAGTGTAGCGGCCACAGATACGCAGTATTTT,CAISVAATDTQYF
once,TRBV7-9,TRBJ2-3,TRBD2,TGTGCCAGCAGCCCTTACATATTAAGACTAGCCAAGGACACAGATACGCAGTATTTT,CASSPYILRLAKDTDTQYF
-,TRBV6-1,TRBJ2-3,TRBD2,TGTGCCAGCAGTGAACTAGCGGGGGGTGGAGATACGCAGTATTTT,CASSELAGGGDTQYF
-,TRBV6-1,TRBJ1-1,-,TGTGCCAGCATCTTAGAAGGGGTCACTGAAGCTTTCTTT,CASILEGVTEAFF
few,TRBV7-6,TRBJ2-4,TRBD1,TGTGCCAGCAGCTTAGATTCAGGGACAGGGAGTAGGATGGCCAAAAACATTCAGTACTTC,CASSLDSGTGSRMAKNIQYF
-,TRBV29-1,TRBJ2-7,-,TGCAGCGTGGGCTTCGGACTGGGCGGCGAGCAGTACTTC,CSVGFGLGGEQYF
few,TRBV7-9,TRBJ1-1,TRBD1,TGTGCCAGCAGCCAGGGGGGCACTGAAGCTTTCTTT,CASSQGGTEAFF
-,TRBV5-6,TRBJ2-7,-,TGTGCCAGCAGCTTACTTCAACTATCCTACGAGCAGTACTTC,CASSLLQLSYEQYF
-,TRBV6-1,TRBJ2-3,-,TGTGCCAGCAGTCCGACTGGAGGCACAGATACGCAGTATTTT,CASSPTGGTDTQYF
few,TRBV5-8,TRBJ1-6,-,TGTGCCTCCCTTTTTTCACCCCTCCACTTT,CASLFSPLHF
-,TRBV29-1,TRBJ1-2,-,TGCAGCGTTGTTGACACCTATGGCTACACCTTC,CSVVDTYGYTF
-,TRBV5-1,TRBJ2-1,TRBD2,TGCGCCAGCAGCGAGACTAGCGGGGTAGTGGGTGAGCAGTTCTTC,CASSETSGVVGEQFF
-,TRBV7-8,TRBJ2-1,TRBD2,TGTGCCAGCAGCTTAGTCGGACTAGCGGGGAGGAATGAGCAGTTCTTC,CASSLVGLAGRNEQFF
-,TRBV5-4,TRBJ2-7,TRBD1,TGTGCCAGCAGCGTGGAACCCACAGGGGTCAGGTACGAGCAGTACTTC,CASSVEPTGVRYEQYF
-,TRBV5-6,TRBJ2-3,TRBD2,TGTGCCAGCTTGGCGCTAGCGGGGTTAACCGATACGCAGTATTTT,CASLALAGLTDTQYF
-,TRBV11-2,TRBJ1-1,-,TGTGCCAGCAGCTTAGATGCAGGAAAAGGCACTGAAGCTTTCTTT,CASSLDAGKGTEAFF
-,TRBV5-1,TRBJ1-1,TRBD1,TGCGCCAGCAGCTACCGACAGGGCGCTGAAGCTTTCTTT,CASSYRQGAEAFF
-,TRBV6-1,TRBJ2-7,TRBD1,TGTGCCAGCAGAGGGACAGGGGGCGCCAACTACGAGCAGTACTTC,CASRGTGGANYEQYF
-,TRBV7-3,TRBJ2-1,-,TGTGCCAGCAGCTCAACACTGAGTAGTGAGCAGTTCTTC,CASSSTLSSEQFF
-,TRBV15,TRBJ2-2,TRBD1,TGTGCCACCAGCAGATGGGACAGGGGGGACACCGGGGAGCTGTTTTTT,CATSRWDRGDTGELFF
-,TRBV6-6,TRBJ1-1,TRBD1,TGTGCCAGCAGGGACCGGGACAGGGTGAACACTGAAGCTTTCTTT,CASRDRDRVNTEAFF